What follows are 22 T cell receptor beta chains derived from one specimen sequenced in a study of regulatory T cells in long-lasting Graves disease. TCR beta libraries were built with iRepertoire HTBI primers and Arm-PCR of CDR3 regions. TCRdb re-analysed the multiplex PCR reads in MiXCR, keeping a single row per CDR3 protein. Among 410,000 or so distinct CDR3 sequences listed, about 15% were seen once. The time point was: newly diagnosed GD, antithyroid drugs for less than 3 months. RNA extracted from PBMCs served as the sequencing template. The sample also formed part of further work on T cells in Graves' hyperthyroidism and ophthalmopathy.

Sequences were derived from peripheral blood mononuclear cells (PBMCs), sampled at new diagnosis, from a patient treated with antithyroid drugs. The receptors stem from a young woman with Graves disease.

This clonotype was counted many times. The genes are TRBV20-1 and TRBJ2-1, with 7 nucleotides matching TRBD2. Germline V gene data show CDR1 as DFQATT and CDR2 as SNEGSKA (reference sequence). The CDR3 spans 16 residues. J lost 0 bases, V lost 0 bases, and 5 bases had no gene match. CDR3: CSARDRRGGSYNEQFF. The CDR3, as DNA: TGCAGTGCTAGAGATCGGCGCGGGGGCTCCTACAATGAGCAGTTCTTC.

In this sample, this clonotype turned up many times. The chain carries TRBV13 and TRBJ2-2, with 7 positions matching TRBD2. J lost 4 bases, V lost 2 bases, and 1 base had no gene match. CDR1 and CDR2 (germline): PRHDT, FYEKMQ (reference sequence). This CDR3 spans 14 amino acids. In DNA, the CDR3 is TGTGCCAGCAGCTTAACGGGGGGCACCGGGGAGCTGTTTTTT. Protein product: CASSLTGGTGELFF. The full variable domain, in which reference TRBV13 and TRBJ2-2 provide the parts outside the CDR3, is AAGVIQSPRHLIKEKRETATLKCYPIPRHDTVYWYQQGPGQDPQFLISFYEKMQSDKGSIPDRFSAQQFSDYHSELNMSSLELGDSALYFCASSLTGGTGELFFGEGSRLTVL.

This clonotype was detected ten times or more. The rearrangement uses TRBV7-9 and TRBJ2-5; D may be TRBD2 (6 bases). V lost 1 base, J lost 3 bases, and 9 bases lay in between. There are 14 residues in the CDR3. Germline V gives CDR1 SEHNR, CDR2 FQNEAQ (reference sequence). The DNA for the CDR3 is TGTGCCAGCAGCTTAGTCGGGGGAAAAGAGACCCAGTACTTC. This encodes CASSLVGGKETQYF.

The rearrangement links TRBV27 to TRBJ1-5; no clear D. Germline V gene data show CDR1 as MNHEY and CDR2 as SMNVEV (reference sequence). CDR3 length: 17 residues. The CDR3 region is CRGPMRTEAYCNQPQHF. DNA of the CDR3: TGTCGGGGTCCTATGCGTACCGAAGCGTATTGCAATCAGCCCCAGCATTTT.

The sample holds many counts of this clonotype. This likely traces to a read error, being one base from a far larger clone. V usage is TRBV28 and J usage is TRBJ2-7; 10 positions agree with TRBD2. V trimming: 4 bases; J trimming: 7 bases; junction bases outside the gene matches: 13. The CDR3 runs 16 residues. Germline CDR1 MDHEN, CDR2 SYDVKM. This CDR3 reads CASSSPLAGETAEQYF. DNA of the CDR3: TGTGCCAGCAGTTCCCCCCTAGCGGGAGAGACCGCTGAGCAGTACTTC. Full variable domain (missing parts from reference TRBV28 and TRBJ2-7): DVKVTQSSRYLVKRTGEKVFLECVQDMDHENMFWYRQDPGLGLRLIYFSYDVKMKEKGDIPEGYSVSREKKERFSLILESASTNQTSMYLCASSSPLAGETAEQYFGPGTRLTVT.

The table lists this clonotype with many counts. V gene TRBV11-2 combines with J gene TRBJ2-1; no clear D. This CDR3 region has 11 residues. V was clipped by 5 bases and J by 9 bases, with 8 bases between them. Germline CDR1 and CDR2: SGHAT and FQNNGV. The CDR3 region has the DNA TGTGCCAGCAGCCCAAGTATTGAGCAGTTCTTC. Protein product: CASSPSIEQFF.

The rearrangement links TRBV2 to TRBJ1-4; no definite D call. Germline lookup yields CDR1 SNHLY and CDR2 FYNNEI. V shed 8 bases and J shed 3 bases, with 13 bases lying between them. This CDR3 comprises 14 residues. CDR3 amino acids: CASESGRANEKLFF. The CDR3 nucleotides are TGTGCCAGCGAAAGCGGTCGGGCTAATGAAAAACTGTTTTTT. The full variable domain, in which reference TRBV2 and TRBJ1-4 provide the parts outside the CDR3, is EPEVTQTPSHQVTQMGQEVILRCVPISNHLYFYWYRQILGQKVEFLVSFYNNEISEKSEIFDDQFSVERPDGSNFTLKIRSTKLEDSAMYFCASESGRANEKLFFGSGTQLSVL.

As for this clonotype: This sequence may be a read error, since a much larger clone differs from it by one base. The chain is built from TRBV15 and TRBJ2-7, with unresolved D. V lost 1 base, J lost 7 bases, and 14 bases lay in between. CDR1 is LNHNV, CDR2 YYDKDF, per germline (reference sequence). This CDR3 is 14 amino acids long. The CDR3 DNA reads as TGTGCCACCAGCAGAGCCAACCTGGGCAATGAGCAGTACTTC. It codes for CATSRANLGNEQYF. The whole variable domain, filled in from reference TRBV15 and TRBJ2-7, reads DAMVIQNPRYQVTQFGKPVTLSCSQTLNHNVMYWYQQKSSQAPKLLFHYYDKDFNNEADTPDNFQSRRPNTSFCFLDIRSPGLGDTAMYLCATSRANLGNEQYFGPGTRLTVT.

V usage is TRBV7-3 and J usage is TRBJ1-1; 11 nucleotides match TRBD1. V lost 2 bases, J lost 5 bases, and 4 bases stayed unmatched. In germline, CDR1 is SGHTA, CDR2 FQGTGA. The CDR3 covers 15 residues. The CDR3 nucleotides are TGTGCCAGCAGCTTATGCGGACAGGGGGCGACTGAAGCTTTCTTT. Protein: CASSLCGQGATEAFF.

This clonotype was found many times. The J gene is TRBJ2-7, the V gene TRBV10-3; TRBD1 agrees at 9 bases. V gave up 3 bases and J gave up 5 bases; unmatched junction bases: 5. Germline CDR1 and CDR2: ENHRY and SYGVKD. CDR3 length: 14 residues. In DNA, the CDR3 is TGTGCCATCAGTGAATCGGGACAGGGACACGAGCAGTACTTC. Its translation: CAISESGQGHEQYF.

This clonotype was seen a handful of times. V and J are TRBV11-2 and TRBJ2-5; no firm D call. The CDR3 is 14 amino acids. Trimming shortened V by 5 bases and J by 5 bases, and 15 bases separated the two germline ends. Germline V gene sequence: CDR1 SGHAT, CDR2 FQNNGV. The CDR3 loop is CASSQDPNPETQYF. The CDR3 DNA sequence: TGTGCCAGCAGCCAAGATCCGAATCCGGAGACCCAGTACTTC.

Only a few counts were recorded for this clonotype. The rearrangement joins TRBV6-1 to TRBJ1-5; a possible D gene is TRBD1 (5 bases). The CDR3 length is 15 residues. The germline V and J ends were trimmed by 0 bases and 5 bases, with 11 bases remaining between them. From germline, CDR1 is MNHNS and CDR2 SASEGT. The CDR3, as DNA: TGTGCCAGCAGTGAAGCTGGGGGGGTGCATCAGCCCCAGCATTTT. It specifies CASSEAGGVHQPQHF.

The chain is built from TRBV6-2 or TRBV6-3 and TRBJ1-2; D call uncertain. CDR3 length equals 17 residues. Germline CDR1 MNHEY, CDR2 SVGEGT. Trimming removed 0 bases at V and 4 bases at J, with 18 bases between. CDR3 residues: CASSYSSQLFSSYGYTF. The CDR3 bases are TGTGCCAGCAGTTACTCGAGTCAGCTCTTCTCTTCCTATGGCTACACCTTC.

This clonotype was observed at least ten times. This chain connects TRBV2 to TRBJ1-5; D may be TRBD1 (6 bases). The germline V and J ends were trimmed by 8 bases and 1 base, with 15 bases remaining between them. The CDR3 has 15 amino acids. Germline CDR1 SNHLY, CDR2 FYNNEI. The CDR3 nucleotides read TGTGCCAGCCGCGGGGGGGCAGGGAGCAATCAGCCCCAGCATTTT. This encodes CASRGGAGSNQPQHF.

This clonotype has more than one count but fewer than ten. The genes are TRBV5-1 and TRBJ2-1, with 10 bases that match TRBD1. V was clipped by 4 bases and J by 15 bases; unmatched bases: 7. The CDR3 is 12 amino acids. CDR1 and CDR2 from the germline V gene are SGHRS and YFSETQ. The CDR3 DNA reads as TGCGCCAGCAGCAGGGACAGGGGCCCTCTGTTCTTC. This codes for CASSRDRGPLFF.

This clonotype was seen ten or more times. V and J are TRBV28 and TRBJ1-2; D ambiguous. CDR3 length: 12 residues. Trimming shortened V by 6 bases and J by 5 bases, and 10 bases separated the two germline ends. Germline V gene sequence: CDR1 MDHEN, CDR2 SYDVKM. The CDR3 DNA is TGTGCCAGCAGCTTAAGCGGTTATGGCTACACCTTC. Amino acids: CASSLSGYGYTF.

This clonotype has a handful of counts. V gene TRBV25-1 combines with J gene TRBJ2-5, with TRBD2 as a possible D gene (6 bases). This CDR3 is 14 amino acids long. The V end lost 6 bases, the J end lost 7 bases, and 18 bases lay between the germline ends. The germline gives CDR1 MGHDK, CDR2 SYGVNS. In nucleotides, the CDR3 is TGTGCCAGCAGCCGCCCTGACGGCGGGGCGACCCAGTACTTC. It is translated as CASSRPDGGATQYF. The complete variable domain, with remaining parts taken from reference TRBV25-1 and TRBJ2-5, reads EADIYQTPRYLVIGTGKKITLECSQTMGHDKMYWYQQDPGMELHLIHYSYGVNSTEKGDLSSESTVSRIRTEHFPLTLESARPSHTSQYLCASSRPDGGATQYFGPGTRLLVL.

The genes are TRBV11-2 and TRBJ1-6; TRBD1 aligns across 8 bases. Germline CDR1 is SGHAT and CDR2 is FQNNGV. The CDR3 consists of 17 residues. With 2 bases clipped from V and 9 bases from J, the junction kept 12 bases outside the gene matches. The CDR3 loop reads CASSLRTWDRLSSPLHF. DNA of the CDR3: TGTGCCAGCAGCTTAAGAACCTGGGACAGGTTGTCTTCACCCCTCCACTTT. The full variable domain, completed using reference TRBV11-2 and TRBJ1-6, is EAGVAQSPRYKIIEKRQSVAFWCNPISGHATLYWYQQILGQGPKLLIQFQNNGVVDDSQLPKDRFSAERLKGVDSTLKIQPAKLEDSAVYLCASSLRTWDRLSSPLHFGNGTRLTVT.

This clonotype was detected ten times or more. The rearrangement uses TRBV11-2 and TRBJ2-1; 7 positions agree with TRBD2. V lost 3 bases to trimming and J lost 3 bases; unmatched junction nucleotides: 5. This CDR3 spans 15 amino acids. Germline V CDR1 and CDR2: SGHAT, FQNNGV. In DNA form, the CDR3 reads TGTGCCAGCAGCTTTCGGCGGGACTACTACAATGAGCAGTTCTTC. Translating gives CASSFRRDYYNEQFF.

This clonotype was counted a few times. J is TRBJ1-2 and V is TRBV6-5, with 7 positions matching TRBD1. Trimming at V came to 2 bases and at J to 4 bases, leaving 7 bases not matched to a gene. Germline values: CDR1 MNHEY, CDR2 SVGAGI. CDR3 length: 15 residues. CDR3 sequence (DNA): TGTGCCAGCAGTTACGATCCGACAGGGATCTATGGCTACACCTTC. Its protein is CASSYDPTGIYGYTF.

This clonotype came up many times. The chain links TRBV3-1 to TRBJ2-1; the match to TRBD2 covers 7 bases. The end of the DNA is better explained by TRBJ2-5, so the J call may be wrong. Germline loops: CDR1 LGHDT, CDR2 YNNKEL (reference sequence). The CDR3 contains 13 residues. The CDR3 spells CASSHRPGGTQYF. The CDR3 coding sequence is TGTGCCAGCAGCCACCGCCCGGGGGGGACCCAGTACTTC.

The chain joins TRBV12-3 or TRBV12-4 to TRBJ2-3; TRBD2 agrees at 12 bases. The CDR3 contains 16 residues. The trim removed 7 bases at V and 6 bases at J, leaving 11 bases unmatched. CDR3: CASIPTSGSPGDTQYF. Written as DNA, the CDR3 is TGTGCCAGCATCCCGACTAGCGGGAGCCCAGGGGATACGCAGTATTTT.